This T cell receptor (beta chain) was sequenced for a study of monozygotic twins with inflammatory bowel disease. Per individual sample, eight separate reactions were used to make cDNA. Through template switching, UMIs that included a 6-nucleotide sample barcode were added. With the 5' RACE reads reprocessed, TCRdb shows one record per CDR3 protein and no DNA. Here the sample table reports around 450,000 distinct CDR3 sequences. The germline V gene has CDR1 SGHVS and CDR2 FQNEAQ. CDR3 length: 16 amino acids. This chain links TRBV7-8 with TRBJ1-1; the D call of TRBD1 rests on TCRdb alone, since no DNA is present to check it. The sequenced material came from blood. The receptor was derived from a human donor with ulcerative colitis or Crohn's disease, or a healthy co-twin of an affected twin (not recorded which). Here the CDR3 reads CASSLVPGQGRFEAFF.